The present entry profiles one T cell receptor beta chain with its context. This specimen belongs to a study of control samples from healthy donors and cancer patients. Trimming removed 2 bases from V and 5 bases from J, with 18 bases in between. Germline CDR1 is LGHNT and CDR2 is FRNRAP. The CDR3 has 16 residues. Some clones are missing from TCRdb's copy, which holds only in-frame ones; the method was immunoSEQ multiplex PCR. Seen here are approximately 37,000 clones, 90% to 95% observed once, and the top ten hold about 3.5%. This chain links TRBV12-5 with TRBJ2-5, with D possibly being TRBD2 (5 bases). The receptor's source is a woman between 45 and 65 years old in good health. Sequenced input: blood. This CDR3 is CASGLYLGQRGETQYF. The CDR3 bases are TGTGCTAGTGGTTTGTATCTTGGGCAGCGAGGGGAGACCCAGTACTTC. The full variable domain, in which reference TRBV12-5 and TRBJ2-5 provide the parts outside the CDR3, is DARVTQTPRHKVTEMGQEVTMRCQPILGHNTVFWYRQTMMQGLELLAYFRNRAPLDDSGMPKDRFSAEMPDATLATLKIQPSEPRDSAVYFCASGLYLGQRGETQYFGPGTRLLVL.